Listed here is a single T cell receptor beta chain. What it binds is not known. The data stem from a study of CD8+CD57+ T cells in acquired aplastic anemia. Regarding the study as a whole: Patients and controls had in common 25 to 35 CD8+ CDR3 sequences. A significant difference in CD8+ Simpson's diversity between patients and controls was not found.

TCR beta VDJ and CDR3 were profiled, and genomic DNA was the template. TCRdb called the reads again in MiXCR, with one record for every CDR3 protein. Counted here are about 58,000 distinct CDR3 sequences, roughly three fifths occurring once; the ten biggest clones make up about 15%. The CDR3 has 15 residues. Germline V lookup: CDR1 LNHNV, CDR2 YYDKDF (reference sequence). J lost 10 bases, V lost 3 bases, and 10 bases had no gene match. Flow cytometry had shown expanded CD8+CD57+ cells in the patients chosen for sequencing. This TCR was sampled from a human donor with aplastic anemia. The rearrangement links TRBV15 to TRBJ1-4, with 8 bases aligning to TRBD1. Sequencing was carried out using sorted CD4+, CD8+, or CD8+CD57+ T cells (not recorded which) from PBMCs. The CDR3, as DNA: TGTGCCACCAGCAGGGGGGGACAGGAAAAGGGAAAACTGTTTTTT. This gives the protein CATSRGGQEKGKLFF.